Given below is one TCR beta chain in context. The antigen remains undetermined. From germline, CDR1 is LGHNA and CDR2 YNFKEQ. V dropped 0 bases and J dropped 4; count of bases not matched to a gene: 2. The CDR3 runs to 14 residues. The entry originates in a study of STAT3 mutations in large granular lymphocyte leukemia. Findings and caveats of the study: Every T-cell large granular lymphocyte leukemia patient had at least one immunodominant TCR beta clonotype.

Produced via immunoSEQ multiplex PCR; TCRdb's table is partial and in-frame only. The sample lists fewer than 11,000 clones, more than 70% occurring once. The specimen was peripheral blood mononuclear cells. The V and J genes are TRBV4-2 and TRBJ1-2; TRBD1 aligns across 7 bases. The clonotype was recovered from a man aged 55 to 70 with T-cell large granular lymphocyte leukemia. Some clones in this sample may be carry-over from other donors' samples. The CDR3 DNA follows: TGTGCCAGCAGCCAAGATGAGGGGGCCTATGGCTACACCTTC. Its protein is CASSQDEGAYGYTF.